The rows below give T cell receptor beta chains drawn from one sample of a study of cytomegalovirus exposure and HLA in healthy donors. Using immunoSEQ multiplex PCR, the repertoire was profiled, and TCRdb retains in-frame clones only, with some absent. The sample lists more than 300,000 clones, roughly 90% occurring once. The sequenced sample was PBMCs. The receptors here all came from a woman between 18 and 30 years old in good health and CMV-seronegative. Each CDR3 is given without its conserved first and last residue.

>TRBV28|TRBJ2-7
ASSPQVAGSDEQY
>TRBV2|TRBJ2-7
ASSSSGRANEQY
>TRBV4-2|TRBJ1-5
ASSQGIGGQPQH
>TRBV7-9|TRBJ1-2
ASTPGDNYGYT
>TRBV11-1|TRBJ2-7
ASSEAQVIVSYEQY
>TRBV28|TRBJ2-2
ASSTRLAGVQTGELF
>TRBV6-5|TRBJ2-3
ASSYSSTFTDTQY
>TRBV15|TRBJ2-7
ATSRDPGTGAYEQY
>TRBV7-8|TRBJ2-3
ASSLAPFSGITDTQY
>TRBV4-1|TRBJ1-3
ASSHIPSGFGARSGNTIY
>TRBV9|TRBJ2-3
ASSVGLAITDTQY
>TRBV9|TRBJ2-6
ASSVARGIGANVLT
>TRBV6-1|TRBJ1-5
ASSAREDQPQH
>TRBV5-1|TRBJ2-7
ASSRPDSYEQY
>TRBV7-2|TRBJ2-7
ASSLNPPAEY
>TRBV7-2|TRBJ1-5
ASSPGQGADQPQH
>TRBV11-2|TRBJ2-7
ASSSNRGLYEQY
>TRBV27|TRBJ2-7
ASSLGTSGHRGSYEQY
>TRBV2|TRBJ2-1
ASSVRLQVYNEQF
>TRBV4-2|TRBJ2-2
ASSQDDRAYTGELF
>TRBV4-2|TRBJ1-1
ASSQDGAGANTEAF
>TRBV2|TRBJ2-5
ASRQGAITETQY
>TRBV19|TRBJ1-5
ATYGQGKSSNQPQH
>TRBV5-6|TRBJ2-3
ASSPSGGSTDTQY
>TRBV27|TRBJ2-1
ASSSNRVHEQF
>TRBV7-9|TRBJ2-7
ASSLGASNEQY
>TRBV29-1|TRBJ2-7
SVRTAYEQY
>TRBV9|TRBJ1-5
ASSAGPAGQPQH
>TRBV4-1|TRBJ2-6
ASSQPKLLSGANVLT
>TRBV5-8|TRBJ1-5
ASSLPGMDNQPQH
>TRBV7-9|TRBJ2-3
ASSLGRGPSTDTQY
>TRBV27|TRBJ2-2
ASSPRTGGYDGELF
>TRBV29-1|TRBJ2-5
SMPITGGETQY
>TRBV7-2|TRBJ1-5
ASSSGQGNQPQH
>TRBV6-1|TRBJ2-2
ASSEVATITGELF
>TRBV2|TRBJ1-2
ASSELSYYGYT
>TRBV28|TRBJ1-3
ASSSPGQGAPGNTIY
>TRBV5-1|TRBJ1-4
ASSFDIPTNEKLF
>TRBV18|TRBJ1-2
ASSIGQGEGGYT
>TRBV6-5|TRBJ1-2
ASNIGQGVGYGYT
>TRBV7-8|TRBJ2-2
ASSPGLAGEGAGELF
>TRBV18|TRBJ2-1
ASSPPNSGEGNEQF
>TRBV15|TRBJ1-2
ATSSPNYLTMDYGYT
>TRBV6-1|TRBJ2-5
ASSEAGWLAEETQY
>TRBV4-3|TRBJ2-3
ASSQVLGADTQY
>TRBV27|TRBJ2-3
ASSALADQTDTQY
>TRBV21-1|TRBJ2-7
ASSTWTGGLNEQY
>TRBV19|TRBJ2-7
ASSRMISPGQKYEQY
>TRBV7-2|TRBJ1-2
ASSSTGYADYGYT
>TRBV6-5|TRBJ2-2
ASSYVITGELF
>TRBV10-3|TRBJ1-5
AISEGTGYQPQH
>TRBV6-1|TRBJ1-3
ASRRDRDSGNTIY